A selection of T cell receptor beta chains follows, all from one sample in a study of Ad26.COV2.S vaccination and SARS-CoV-2 variants. Clones were sequenced by immunoSEQ multiplex PCR, and TCRdb holds only the in-frame ones, with some missing. The table includes 400,000 to 450,000 clones, around 90% detected once. The material was peripheral blood, obtained in a trial of Ad26.COV2.S vaccine versus placebo. These receptors were obtained from a person between 18 and 65 years old who received the Ad26.COV2.S COVID-19 vaccine or a placebo. Each CDR3 is given with its conserved first and last residue. The D gene is left open where the match is weak. Size tells how often a clone was seen (once, few, many) or the class of an expanded clone, and some rows leave it out.

j_call v_call d_call clone_size cdr3_aa cdr3_nt
TRBJ2-6 TRBV9 NA NA CASSVAIMLPSSGANVLTF TGTGCCAGCAGCGTAGCTATAATGCTTCCAAGCTCTGGGGCCAACGTCCTGACTTTC
TRBJ2-3 TRBV30 TRBD2 NA CAWTGLALTDTQYF TGTGCCTGGACCGGACTAGCGCTCACAGATACGCAGTATTTT
TRBJ2-7 TRBV11-2 NA NA CASSLDLQASPAYEQYF TGTGCCAGCAGCTTAGATCTCCAGGCTAGCCCGGCCTACGAGCAGTACTTC
TRBJ2-1 TRBV7-9 TRBD2 NA CASSSQTSGRAYNEQFF TGTGCCAGCAGCTCTCAGACTAGCGGGAGGGCCTACAATGAGCAGTTCTTC
TRBJ1-2 TRBV30 NA NA CAWSYGTGGYTF TGTGCCTGGAGTTACGGGACGGGAGGCTACACCTTC
TRBJ2-2 TRBV28 TRBD2 NA CASRAGDLRTGELFF TGTGCCAGCAGAGCGGGAGATCTAAGAACCGGGGAGCTGTTTTTT
TRBJ2-2 TRBV7-9 NA NA CASSRQNTGELFF TGTGCCAGCAGCCGACAGAACACCGGGGAGCTGTTTTTT
TRBJ1-6 TRBV4-2 NA once CASSQGLKPPLHF TGTGCCAGCAGCCAAGGCCTTAAACCACCCCTCCACTTT
TRBJ2-5 TRBV6-5 NA few CASSSGTKETQYF TGTGCCAGCAGCTCCGGGACCAAAGAGACCCAGTACTTC
TRBJ1-5 TRBV2 NA NA CASSEKWMGNQPQHF TGTGCCAGCAGTGAGAAGTGGATGGGCAATCAGCCCCAGCATTTT
TRBJ2-7 TRBV19 NA few CASSPRTVYEQYF TGTGCCAGTAGTCCAAGGACAGTCTACGAGCAGTACTTC
TRBJ1-4 TRBV7-8 NA NA CASTREGFATNEKLFF TGTGCCAGCACCCGAGAGGGGTTTGCAACTAATGAAAAACTGTTTTTT
TRBJ2-1 TRBV20-1 TRBD2 once CSASGGREAYNEQFF TGCAGTGCTAGTGGGGGGCGGGAGGCCTACAATGAGCAGTTCTTC
TRBJ1-1 TRBV28 TRBD1 NA CASSWPGQHVNTEAFF TGTGCCAGCAGTTGGCCGGGACAGCATGTGAACACTGAAGCTTTCTTT
TRBJ2-7 TRBV3-1/TRBV3-2 NA NA CASADRGSYEQYF TGTGCCAGTGCGGACCGCGGATCCTACGAGCAGTACTTC
TRBJ2-7 TRBV23-1 NA NA CASSNTDEQYF TGCGCCAGCAGTAACACCGACGAGCAGTACTTC
TRBJ1-1 TRBV4-3 TRBD1 NA CASSQEDRGMNTEAFF TGCGCCAGCAGCCAAGAAGACAGGGGAATGAACACTGAAGCTTTCTTT
TRBJ2-2 TRBV10-2 NA NA CASSEIDARTGELFF TGCGCCAGCAGTGAGATCGACGCTCGCACCGGGGAGCTGTTTTTT
TRBJ1-6 TRBV6-2/TRBV6-3 NA NA CASTYRVVGGFSYNSPLHF TGTGCCAGCACTTACAGGGTCGTCGGCGGATTCTCCTATAATTCACCCCTCCACTTT
TRBJ1-1 TRBV14 TRBD1 NA CASSLTGGLDTEAFF TGTGCCAGCAGCCTTACAGGGGGCTTAGACACTGAAGCTTTCTTT
TRBJ2-1 TRBV5-4 NA NA CASTSLASYNEQFF TGTGCCAGCACTTCTCTAGCCTCCTACAATGAGCAGTTCTTC
TRBJ2-5 TRBV5-4 TRBD2 NA CASSSSGRAGETQYF TGTGCCAGCAGCTCCAGCGGGAGGGCCGGTGAGACCCAGTACTTC
TRBJ2-3 TRBV14 NA NA CASITTRDLSTDTQYF TGTGCCAGCATAACCACTAGGGACCTCAGCACAGATACGCAGTATTTT
TRBJ1-3 TRBV2 NA NA CASSWDFRNTIYF TGTGCCAGCAGTTGGGACTTTAGAAACACCATATATTTT
TRBJ2-3 TRBV19 NA NA CASSIPGGADTQYF TGTGCCAGTAGTATTCCAGGGGGGGCAGATACGCAGTATTTT
TRBJ2-7 TRBV28 NA NA CASSLAGTFAEQYF TGTGCCAGCAGTTTAGCGGGAACCTTCGCCGAGCAGTACTTC
TRBJ2-2 TRBV18 TRBD1 NA CASSPDRGLTGELFF TGTGCCAGCTCACCGGACAGGGGGCTTACCGGGGAGCTGTTTTTT
TRBJ1-2 TRBV29-1 NA once CSVEGPYSMAQGIYGYTF TGCAGCGTTGAAGGTCCCTACTCGATGGCACAGGGAATCTATGGCTACACCTTC
TRBJ1-2 TRBV6-5 NA NA CASSYLPIRNYGYTF TGTGCCAGCAGTTATCTCCCGATCCGAAACTATGGCTACACCTTC
TRBJ2-5 TRBV15 NA NA CATSRGGGKTQYF TGTGCCACCAGCAGAGGAGGGGGAAAGACCCAGTACTTC
TRBJ2-3 TRBV7-2 TRBD2 NA CASSPGTSGGSTDTQYF TGTGCCAGCAGCCCAGGGACTAGCGGGGGATCAACAGATACGCAGTATTTT
TRBJ1-1 TRBV7-9 NA NA CASSGQGRRAEAFF TGTGCCAGCAGCGGCCAGGGTCGTCGCGCTGAAGCTTTCTTT
TRBJ2-7 TRBV11-2 TRBD2 NA CASSLFLAGASYEQYF TGTGCCAGCAGCTTATTCCTAGCGGGGGCCTCCTACGAGCAGTACTTC
TRBJ1-2 TRBV10-3 NA NA CAVRQEANYGYTF TGTGCCGTACGACAGGAAGCTAACTATGGCTACACCTTC
TRBJ2-2 TRBV19 NA NA CASSIRGAGGELFF TGTGCCAGTAGTATAAGGGGGGCCGGCGGGGAGCTGTTTTTT
TRBJ1-6 TRBV7-2 NA once CASSSEGQYNSPLHF TGTGCCAGCAGCTCCGAGGGGCAGTATAATTCACCCCTCCACTTT
TRBJ2-5 TRBV27 TRBD1 NA CASSLGQVQETQYF TGTGCCAGCAGTTTGGGACAGGTCCAAGAGACCCAGTACTTC
TRBJ2-3 TRBV6-5 NA NA CASSPAGAGTDTQYF TGTGCCAGCAGCCCCGCGGGGGCCGGCACAGATACGCAGTATTTT
TRBJ2-1 TRBV5-5 TRBD2 NA CASSFQREFGEQFF TGTGCCAGCAGCTTCCAGCGGGAGTTCGGTGAGCAGTTCTTC
TRBJ2-7 TRBV6-5 NA once CASSYSGRTYEQYF TGTGCCAGCAGTTACTCGGGCAGAACCTACGAGCAGTACTTC
TRBJ2-3 TRBV10-3 TRBD2 NA CAISSLAGQDTQYF TGTGCCATCAGTTCCCTAGCGGGGCAAGATACGCAGTATTTT
TRBJ2-2 TRBV6-2/TRBV6-3 TRBD1 NA CASSRTGRGGELFF TGTGCCAGCAGTCGGACAGGGAGAGGCGGGGAGCTGTTTTTT
TRBJ2-1 TRBV24-1 TRBD2 NA CATRSGRALEGQASYNEQFF TGTGCCACCAGAAGCGGGAGGGCCCTCGAAGGACAGGCATCCTACAATGAGCAGTTCTTC
TRBJ1-2 TRBV10-3 NA NA CAISEEGNYGYTF TGTGCCATCAGTGAGGAGGGTAACTATGGCTACACCTTC
TRBJ2-2 TRBV10-1 NA few CASSEFLSNTGELFF TGCGCCAGCAGTGAGTTTCTATCCAACACCGGGGAGCTGTTTTTT